What follows are 16 T cell receptor beta chains derived from one specimen sequenced in a study of CD8+ T cells in alopecia areata. After isolation, RNA underwent reverse transcription to generate cDNA as the sequencing template. Profiled with immunoSEQ multiplex PCR; TCRdb holds only in-frame clones, not every one. The repertoire includes 150,000 to 200,000 clones, 40% to 65% of them detected once, and about 9.4% sits in the top ten. Treatment noted: oral pan-JAK inhibitor, 5-10 mg twice daily. Sequenced here: CD8+ T cells sorted from blood, sampled at week 52, from a patient treated with tofacitinib. The origin of the receptors is a human donor with alopecia areata.

Comments on this clone: Germline is not matched at one junction end, which may reflect a read error. The chain recombines TRBV27 with TRBJ2-1, with no clear D. The CDR3 is 14 amino acids. Germline V lookup: CDR1 MNHEY, CDR2 SMNVEV (reference sequence). CDR3 bases: TGTGCCAGCAGTCTAGACGGCTCCCACAATGAGCAGTTCTTC. Translation: CASSLDGSHNEQFF.

The chain has TRBV7-2 and TRBJ1-4, with 7 nucleotides matching TRBD1. Trimming cost V 4 bases and J 7 bases; bases outside gene matches: 3. This CDR3 contains 13 residues. Germline V CDR1 and CDR2: SGHTA, FQGNSA. CDR3 nucleotides: TGTGCCAGCAGCTATGGGGACAGTGAAAAACTGTTTTTT. Translation: CASSYGDSEKLFF.

The chain links TRBV5-6 to TRBJ1-2; maybe TRBD1 (6 bases). The CDR3 runs 15 residues. V was pared by 2 bases and J by 6 bases, with 17 bases between. Germline CDR1 SGHDT, CDR2 YYEEEE. The CDR3: CASSFLTGIEDGYTF. DNA of the CDR3: TGTGCCAGCAGCTTTCTAACAGGGATAGAGGATGGCTACACCTTC. Filled out from reference TRBV5-6 and TRBJ1-2, the complete variable domain reads DAGVTQSPTHLIKTRGQQVTLRCSPKSGHDTVSWYQQALGQGPQFIFQYYEEEERQRGNFPDRFSGHQFPNYSSELNVNALLLGDSALYLCASSFLTGIEDGYTFGSGTRLTVV.

The chain has TRBV29-1 and TRBJ2-2; D is undetermined. Trimming took 2 bases from V and 3 from J, leaving 10 bases between them. Germline lookup yields CDR1 SQVTM and CDR2 ANQGSEA. The CDR3 is 14 amino acids. Written as DNA, the CDR3 is TGCAGCGTTGAAAAGGCCCAGGACACCGGGGAGCTGTTTTTT. It yields the protein CSVEKAQDTGELFF.

This clone was seen just once. This sequence joins TRBV7-9 and TRBJ1-2, with 11 bases lining up with TRBD1. With V trimmed by 4 bases and J by 6 bases, 7 bases remained unmatched. Per the germline V gene, CDR1 is SEHNR and CDR2 is FQNEAQ (reference sequence). This CDR3 region has 15 residues. CDR3 in amino acids: CASSSRDRGTHGYTF. CDR3 sequence (DNA): TGTGCCAGCAGCTCCCGGGACAGGGGGACCCATGGCTACACCTTC.

The chain uses TRBV5-6 and TRBJ2-7; D may be TRBD1 or TRBD2 (5 bases each). Between the trimmed V and J ends, which lost 5 bases and 0 bases, there was a span of 15 bases. Germline CDR1 SGHDT, CDR2 YYEEEE. There are 15 residues in the CDR3. The CDR3 bases are TGTGCCAGCAGTGCCGGGACGGATTACTCCTACGAGCAGTACTTC. Translation gives CASSAGTDYSYEQYF. The complete variable domain, with remaining parts taken from reference TRBV5-6 and TRBJ2-7, reads DAGVTQSPTHLIKTRGQQVTLRCSPKSGHDTVSWYQQALGQGPQFIFQYYEEEERQRGNFPDRFSGHQFPNYSSELNVNALLLGDSALYLCASSAGTDYSYEQYFGPGTRLTVT.

This clone has just one count. The chain uses TRBV30 and TRBJ1-3; TRBD1 matches at 7 bases. With 1 base clipped from V and 2 bases from J, the junction kept 8 bases outside the gene matches. Germline V gene data show CDR1 as GTSNPN and CDR2 as SVGIG (reference sequence). The CDR3 contains 16 residues. CDR3: CAWSAPGTVTGNTIYF. The CDR3 nucleotides read TGTGCCTGGAGTGCCCCCGGGACAGTGACTGGAAACACCATATATTTT.

This clone has a single count. This chain connects TRBV6-6 to TRBJ2-7, with 7 bases fitting TRBD2. The CDR3 extends over 15 amino acids. Per germline, CDR1 MNHNY and CDR2 SVGAGI (reference sequence). Trimming took 0 bases from V and 6 from J; bases not matched to a gene: 8. CDR3: CASSYSGLGIGEQYF. In DNA form, the CDR3 reads TGTGCCAGCAGTTACTCCGGACTAGGGATTGGCGAGCAGTACTTC.

About this clone: Additional DNA sequences in this sample encode the identical CDR3. The chain joins TRBV4-3 to TRBJ2-3, with a tentative D call TRBD2 (7 bases). Per germline, CDR1 LGHNA and CDR2 YSLEER. The V and J ends lost 0 bases and 4 bases respectively, with 11 bases between them. The CDR3 length is 15 residues. CDR3 protein: CASSQDRGGADTQYF. CDR3 DNA: TGCGCCAGCAGCCAAGATAGGGGGGGGGCAGATACGCAGTATTTT.

The chain carries TRBV30 and TRBJ2-3, with D maybe TRBD1 (5 bases). The CDR3 totals 14 residues. Germline values: CDR1 GTSNPN, CDR2 SVGIG (reference sequence). V shed 1 base and J shed 6 bases, with 14 bases lying between them. The CDR3 loop reads CAWSEAGLKDTQYF. CDR3 coding DNA: TGTGCCTGGAGTGAGGCAGGGTTGAAGGATACGCAGTATTTT.

The rearrangement uses TRBV13 and TRBJ1-2, with 7 bases identical to TRBD1. The CDR3 has 15 residues. V gave up 5 bases and J gave up 7 bases; unmatched junction bases: 13. CDR1 is PRHDT, CDR2 FYEKMQ, per germline (reference sequence). The CDR3 sequence is CASSLRGDRVGGYTF. CDR3 in DNA: TGTGCCAGCAGCCTCAGGGGTGACAGGGTAGGTGGCTACACCTTC.

This clone was detected a few times. The chain is built from TRBV7-8 and TRBJ1-1, with D possibly matching TRBD1 (5 bases). The germline CDR1 and CDR2 sequences are SGHVS and FQNEAQ. V dropped 3 bases and J dropped 6 bases, with 26 bases sitting between them. The CDR3 sequence is 18 residues long. Here the CDR3 reads CASSFTSRQPTLPPEAFF. The CDR3 DNA reads as TGTGCCAGCAGCTTCACCTCCCGACAGCCTACCCTCCCCCCTGAAGCTTTCTTT.

CDR3 in DNA: TGTGCTAGTGGTTCCCTACTAGCGGGGCCAACAGATACGCAGTATTTT. Translated, it gives CASGSLLAGPTDTQYF. The gene calls are TRBV12-5 and TRBJ2-3, with 10 bases aligning to TRBD2. The CDR3 spans 16 residues. Losses at the gene ends were 4 bases for V and 3 bases for J; bases not matched to a gene: 7. The germline V gene encodes CDR1 LGHNT and CDR2 FRNRAP.

The gene calls are TRBV6-1 and TRBJ1-1, with unresolved D. CDR3 length: 11 residues. V shed 7 bases and J shed 7 bases, with 10 bases lying between them. Germline V lookup: CDR1 MNHNS, CDR2 SASEGT. The CDR3 DNA reads TGTGCCAGCACGCCGAGTTATGAAGCTTTCTTT. This codes for CASTPSYEAFF.

This clone was counted only a few times. V and J are TRBV6-1 and TRBJ1-1; a weak D match, TRBD1 (5 bases). The CDR3 runs 11 residues. V lost 8 bases to trimming and J lost 5 bases, with 9 bases between them. CDR1 is MNHNS and CDR2 is SASEGT in the germline V gene. The CDR3 sequence: CASARVTEAFF. The CDR3 DNA reads TGTGCCAGCGCCAGGGTTACTGAAGCTTTCTTT.

The genes are TRBV27 and TRBJ1-1; 9 bases align to TRBD1. There are 16 residues in the CDR3. Germline CDR1 is MNHEY and CDR2 is SMNVEV (reference sequence). The junction had 5 bases not matched to a gene; V was cut back by 2 bases and J by 1 base. The CDR3: CASSLTGGPTNTEAFF. As DNA, the CDR3 is TGTGCCAGCAGTTTAACAGGGGGCCCCACGAACACTGAAGCTTTCTTT.